The 17 T cell receptor beta chains below all came from one sample that was sequenced in a study of identical twins. Using its own MiXCR run on the 5' RACE reads, TCRdb lists one record per CDR3 protein. This table has roughly 630,000 distinct CDR3 sequences, under 8.5% appearing once. The sample was also reused in another study, on yellow fever vaccine responses in identical twins.

The sequenced sample was PBMCs. All receptors come from a woman between 18 and 30 years old in good health.

This clonotype was seen a few times. The chain links TRBV12-3 or TRBV12-4 to TRBJ1-3; possible D gene TRBD1, 5 bases. Trimming shortened V by 6 bases and J by 0 bases, and 9 bases separated the two germline ends. The CDR3 has 14 amino acids. CDR3 sequence (DNA): TGTGCCAGCAGCCCGACAGACTCTGGAAACACCATATATTTT. It yields the protein CASSPTDSGNTIYF.

This clonotype came up many times. V and J are TRBV27 and TRBJ2-3; 7 bases map to TRBD1. V dropped 5 bases and J dropped 9; count of bases not matched to a gene: 11. CDR1 is MNHEY and CDR2 is SMNVEV in the germline V gene (reference sequence). This CDR3 has 14 residues. CDR3 sequence (DNA): TGTGCCAGCAGTCAACTCCGGGACAGAAAGACGCAGTATTTT. It specifies CASSQLRDRKTQYF.

This rearrangement joins TRBV6-4 to TRBJ2-1; D might be TRBD2 (5 bases). The length of the CDR3 is 15 residues. The V end lost 3 bases, the J end lost 5 bases, and 14 bases lay between the germline ends. Per the germline V gene, CDR1 is MRHNA and CDR2 is SNTAGT. CDR3 nucleotides: TGTGCCAGCAGTGATAGCCGGGAACCCCACAATGAGCAGTTCTTC. Translated: CASSDSREPHNEQFF.

This clonotype was recorded at least ten times. The V and J genes are TRBV5-1 and TRBJ1-2; D gene uncertain. Germline V gene lookup returns CDR1 SGHRS and CDR2 YFSETQ. Trimming removed 1 base from V and 5 bases from J, with 15 bases in between. This CDR3 is 15 amino acids long. The CDR3 is CASSLRSRAEYGYTF. The DNA for the CDR3 is TGCGCCAGCAGCTTGCGGTCTAGGGCCGAGTATGGCTACACCTTC.

As concerns this clonotype: An end of the junction does not agree with germline; a read error may underlie this. This chain joins TRBV20-1 and TRBJ2-7, with D possibly being TRBD2 (5 bases). The CDR3 extends over 15 amino acids. CDR1 DFQATT and CDR2 SNEGSKA come from the germline V gene (reference sequence). CDR3 sequence (DNA): TGCATTGCTAGCCCCCCCGAGGGTCTCTCCTACGAGCAGTACTTC. It encodes CIASPPEGLSYEQYF.

This clonotype was observed a few times. The chain uses TRBV5-1 and TRBJ2-3; the D gene is possibly TRBD2 (7 bases). This CDR3 contains 15 residues. Germline CDR1 is SGHRS and CDR2 is YFSETQ. Trimming shortened V by 0 bases and J by 5 bases, and 13 bases separated the two germline ends. CDR3 coding DNA: TGCGCCAGCAGCTTGGGGGTGGGGGGGCAAGATACGCAGTATTTT. Amino acid sequence: CASSLGVGGQDTQYF.

This clonotype was recorded at least ten times. V gene TRBV12-3 or TRBV12-4 combines with J gene TRBJ2-1, with 14 bases that match TRBD2. The V and J ends lost 8 bases and 8 bases, in that order; junction bases with no gene match: 11. The CDR3 consists of 16 residues. The CDR3 reads CASPPGLAGAGDEQFF. DNA for the CDR3: TGTGCCAGCCCCCCGGGACTAGCGGGAGCGGGGGATGAGCAGTTCTTC.

This chain connects TRBV28 to TRBJ2-5; 8 nucleotides align to TRBD1. The V gene's germline CDR1 is MDHEN and CDR2 SYDVKM. The CDR3 covers 14 residues. V shed 7 bases, J shed 2 bases, and the junction held 6 bases outside the gene matches. The CDR3 bases are TGTGCCAGCACCCGGACAGGGCCTCAAGAGACCCAGTACTTC. Translation gives CASTRTGPQETQYF.

The chain uses TRBV18 and TRBJ2-6; perhaps TRBD1 as D (5 bases). The ends were cut back, 4 bases at V and 0 bases at J, with 10 bases in the middle. The CDR3 consists of 16 residues. CDR1 is KGHSH, CDR2 LQKENI, per germline. The CDR3 coding sequence is TGTGCCAGCTCACGGGGCGCGTTCTCTGGGGCCAACGTCCTGACTTTC. As protein: CASSRGAFSGANVLTF.

This clonotype was picked up a small number of times. The chain has TRBV20-1 and TRBJ2-1, with 8 bases lining up with TRBD2. The CDR3 has 16 residues. V lost 6 bases, J lost 2 bases, and 12 bases stayed unmatched. CDR1 is DFQATT, CDR2 SNEGSKA, per germline (reference sequence). For the CDR3, the DNA is TGCAGTGCAGCACGGCCCCGGGGGGGCCCCTACAATGAGCAGTTCTTC. It is translated as CSAARPRGGPYNEQFF.

This clonotype has just a few counts. CDR3 loop: CSARDVVYEQFF. Written as DNA, the CDR3 is TGCAGTGCTAGAGATGTGGTCTATGAGCAGTTCTTC. The V call is TRBV20-1, the J call TRBJ2-1; D ambiguous. The CDR3 sequence is 12 residues long. The V gene's germline CDR1 is DFQATT and CDR2 SNEGSKA (reference sequence). V was shortened by 0 bases and J by 8 bases, with 8 bases between the two germline ends.

The V gene is TRBV20-1, the J gene TRBJ2-5; 12 nucleotides align to TRBD1. Looked up from germline, CDR1 is DFQATT and CDR2 is SNEGSKA (reference sequence). Trimming removed 6 bases from V and 6 bases from J; junction bases left unmatched: 8. The CDR3 is made up of 14 amino acids. In DNA, the CDR3 is TGCAGTGCAACCGGGACAGGGGGCTCGAAGACCCAGTACTTC. This encodes CSATGTGGSKTQYF.

V gene TRBV10-2 combines with J gene TRBJ2-3, with a possible D match to TRBD2 (5 bases). Germline V gene data show CDR1 as WSHSY and CDR2 as SAAADI. The germline V and J ends were trimmed by 3 bases and 2 bases, with 15 bases remaining between them. The length of the CDR3 is 16 residues. In nucleotides, the CDR3 is TGCGCCAGCAGTGATGCCGAAGCGGCCTACACAGATACGCAGTATTTT. This codes for CASSDAEAAYTDTQYF.

This clonotype occurred many times. CDR3 in amino acids: CASSYSKFYRGESETQYF. The CDR3 DNA reads as TGTGCCAGCAGTTACTCTAAATTCTACAGGGGCGAATCAGAGACCCAGTACTTC. This chain connects TRBV6-5 to TRBJ2-5; TRBD1 agrees at 7 bases. Germline CDR1 and CDR2: MNHEY and SVGAGI. This CDR3 comprises 18 residues. Trimming took 0 bases from V and 4 from J; bases not matched to a gene: 14.

About this clonotype itself: At one of its ends the junction is not consistent with the germline gene, which may arise from a read error. This chain uses TRBV20-1 with TRBJ2-1, with 7 positions matching TRBD2. The V gene's germline CDR1 is DFQATT and CDR2 SNEGSKA (reference sequence). The length of the CDR3 is 17 residues. In DNA form, the CDR3 reads TGCTGTGCTAGAATTGCAGCGGGAAGGATTTTCGGCGGTGAGCAGTTCTTC. It translates to CCARIAAGRIFGGEQFF.

This clonotype has only a few counts. The rearrangement links TRBV12-3 or TRBV12-4 to TRBJ2-5; 7 bases agree with TRBD2. The CDR3 is made up of 14 amino acids. J lost 2 bases, V lost 5 bases, and 5 bases had no gene match. The CDR3 nucleotides are TGTGCCAGCAGTCCTCGGACTAGGCAAGAGACCCAGTACTTC. Protein product: CASSPRTRQETQYF.

This clonotype was detected a few times. This chain uses TRBV19 with TRBJ1-5; the D gene is possibly TRBD1 (5 bases). The CDR3 totals 14 residues. The germline V and J ends were trimmed by 3 bases and 7 bases, with 13 bases remaining between them. Germline CDR1 and CDR2: LNHDA and SQIVND (reference sequence). The CDR3 loop is CASSMGRDDQPQHF. The CDR3 DNA sequence: TGTGCCAGTAGTATGGGCAGGGACGACCAGCCCCAGCATTTT.